This T cell receptor (beta chain) emerged from a study of blood T cells in healthy people across ages. Study-wide background: About one barcoded beta molecule per two T cells came from capture by template switching.

The V gene's germline CDR1 is LNHNV and CDR2 YYDKDF (reference sequence). The V and J ends lost 0 bases and 3 bases respectively, with 14 bases between them. The CDR3 has 17 amino acids. On this clonotype itself: The antigen is not known.

Next came a second PCR, run for about 6 to 12 cycles, which used a sample-barcoded 5' primer along with a J-beta primer mix. A 12-random-nucleotide template-switch adaptor tagged each cDNA molecule. TCRdb processed the 5' RACE reads anew with MiXCR; each CDR3 protein has one entry. The sample lists 1.5 million to 2 million distinct CDR3 sequences; 25% to 30% were seen once. The study, taken as a whole, reports: Aged donors had fewer naive CD4+ cells and lower diversity than long-lived donors.

Isolating PBMCs gave at least 6 million of these cells per sample. This TCR was recovered from a woman in her twenties or thirties in good health. The sample taken for sequencing was blood. The gene calls are TRBV15 and TRBJ1-4, with unresolved D. CDR3 sequence (DNA): TGTGCCACCAGCAGAGATCCGGTTAAGACTTCTAATGAAAAACTGTTTTTT. This sequence encodes CATSRDPVKTSNEKLFF. Drawing the rest from reference TRBV15 and TRBJ1-4, the complete variable domain is DAMVIQNPRYQVTQFGKPVTLSCSQTLNHNVMYWYQQKSSQAPKLLFHYYDKDFNNEADTPDNFQSRRPNTSFCFLDIRSPGLGDTAMYLCATSRDPVKTSNEKLFFGSGTQLSVL.